The 28 T cell receptor beta chains listed next were all sequenced from one sample in a study of blood T cell repertoires in COVID-19. Using immunoSEQ multiplex PCR, the repertoire was profiled, and TCRdb retains in-frame clones only, with some absent. The sample includes roughly 200,000 clones, approximately 89% of them seen just once. Sequenced material: PBMCs or T cells enriched from blood (not recorded which). These receptors originate from a woman between 35 and 50 years old with acute COVID-19.

The chain combines TRBV16 with TRBJ2-2, with D tentatively TRBD1 (6 bases). The CDR3 consists of 15 residues. V was clipped by 2 bases and J by 5 bases, with 12 bases between them. Germline V gene data show CDR1 as KGHSY and CDR2 as FQNENV. The DNA for the CDR3 is TGTGCCAGCAGCCAACCCAGGGGACCGACCGGGGAGCTGTTTTTT. Translating gives CASSQPRGPTGELFF.

This chain links TRBV27 with TRBJ2-1; 7 bases are shared with TRBD2. The CDR3 is 14 residues long. CDR1 and CDR2 (germline): MNHEY, SMNVEV (reference sequence). V dropped 5 bases and J dropped 2; count of bases not matched to a gene: 3. CDR3 region: CASSTSGAYNEQFF. CDR3 DNA: TGTGCCAGCAGTACCAGCGGGGCCTACAATGAGCAGTTCTTC.

The genes are TRBV9 and TRBJ2-3; 9 positions match TRBD1. J was trimmed by 4 bases and V by 4 bases; bases with no gene match: 7. The CDR3 is 15 residues long. The germline V gene encodes CDR1 SGDLS and CDR2 YYNGEE. CDR3 nucleotide sequence: TGTGCCAGCAGCTCTCCGGGACAGGGAGCAGATACGCAGTATTTT. Translating it yields CASSSPGQGADTQYF. Full variable domain (missing parts from reference TRBV9 and TRBJ2-3): DSGVTQTPKHLITATGQRVTLRCSPRSGDLSVYWYQQSLDQGLQFLIQYYNGEERAKGNILERFSAQQFPDLHSELNLSSLELGDSALYFCASSSPGQGADTQYFGPGTRLTVL.

V gene TRBV27 combines with J gene TRBJ2-7; 9 nucleotides agree with TRBD2. The germline V gene has CDR1 MNHEY and CDR2 SMNVEV (reference sequence). The CDR3 is made up of 15 amino acids. Trimming removed 1 base from V and 4 bases from J; junction bases left unmatched: 5. DNA of the CDR3: TGTGCCAGCAGTTTATGGGCGGGAGGGCGTTACGAGCAGTACTTC. Protein sequence: CASSLWAGGRYEQYF.

The CDR3 protein is CASSPRGPRNNEQFF. In nucleotides, the CDR3 is TGTGCCAGTAGTCCGAGGGGGCCAAGGAACAATGAGCAGTTCTTC. The rearrangement uses TRBV19 and TRBJ2-1, with TRBD1 matching over 7 bases. The germline gives CDR1 LNHDA, CDR2 SQIVND (reference sequence). With 5 bases clipped from V and 5 bases from J, the junction kept 9 bases outside the gene matches. The CDR3 loop spans 15 amino acids.

The gene calls are TRBV6-5 and TRBJ1-2, with 7 bases aligning to TRBD1. The CDR3 length is 12 residues. Germline V gene lookup returns CDR1 MNHEY and CDR2 SVGAGI. V lost 6 bases to trimming and J lost 6 bases; unmatched junction nucleotides: 4. The DNA of the CDR3 is TGTGCCAGCAGCGCCGGGACAGATGGCTACACCTTC. Translated, it gives CASSAGTDGYTF.

V is TRBV6-2 or TRBV6-3 and J is TRBJ2-7, with D possibly being TRBD1 (6 bases). Trimming pared 0 bases from V and 6 bases from J, leaving 15 bases between. In germline, CDR1 is MNHEY, CDR2 SVGEGT. The CDR3 has 15 residues. For the CDR3, the DNA is TGTGCCAGCAGTTACTCAAGGGGGTCCCCCACCGAGCAGTACTTC. Translating it yields CASSYSRGSPTEQYF.

The V call is TRBV10-2, the J call TRBJ2-2; tentative D call: TRBD2 (5 bases). V lost 6 bases to trimming and J lost 0 bases, with 11 bases between them. Germline CDR1 is WSHSY and CDR2 is SAAADI. The CDR3 loop spans 15 amino acids. CDR3 sequence: CASRISAANTGELFF. For the CDR3, the DNA is TGCGCCAGCAGAATTTCAGCGGCGAACACCGGGGAGCTGTTTTTT.

The genes are TRBV3-1 (or the pseudogene TRBV3-2) and TRBJ2-7, with D perhaps TRBD1 (6 bases). Per germline, CDR1 LGHDT and CDR2 YNNKEL (reference sequence). This CDR3 is built from 16 residues. V was clipped by 3 bases and J by 3 bases, with 18 bases between them. CDR3: CASSHLPRDTYYEQYF. CDR3 sequence (DNA): TGTGCCAGCAGCCACTTACCCCGGGACACATACTACGAGCAGTACTTC.

The chain links TRBV27 to TRBJ1-2, with TRBD1 matching over 8 bases. The CDR3 loop spans 15 amino acids. J was trimmed by 4 bases and V by 4 bases; bases with no gene match: 8. Germline V gene data show CDR1 as MNHEY and CDR2 as SMNVEV (reference sequence). The CDR3 loop reads CASSSPGQGFYGYTF. In nucleotides, the CDR3 is TGTGCCAGCAGTTCACCAGGACAGGGTTTCTATGGCTACACCTTC.

This chain links TRBV30 with TRBJ1-2; no definite D call. V was pared by 3 bases and J by 6 bases, with 14 bases between. CDR3 length equals 13 residues. The germline V gene encodes CDR1 GTSNPN and CDR2 SVGIG (reference sequence). The CDR3 region is CAWRREGSDGYTF. CDR3 nucleotide sequence: TGTGCCTGGAGGAGGGAAGGGAGTGATGGCTACACCTTC.

The chain couples TRBV7-2 to TRBJ2-6; the D gene is possibly TRBD1 (6 bases). Germline values: CDR1 SGHTA, CDR2 FQGNSA. The CDR3 consists of 19 residues. V dropped 1 base and J dropped 4 bases, with 20 bases sitting between them. CDR3: CASSLVVPGTTAGANVLTF. The CDR3 nucleotides read TGTGCCAGCAGCTTAGTAGTTCCTGGGACAACGGCCGGGGCCAACGTCCTGACTTTC.

The V gene is TRBV2, the J gene TRBJ2-5, with 8 nucleotides matching TRBD2. Germline CDR1 SNHLY, CDR2 FYNNEI. V lost 3 bases to trimming and J lost 2 bases; unmatched junction nucleotides: 5. The CDR3 is made up of 15 amino acids. CDR3 protein: CASSEPGGQQETQYF. The CDR3 DNA sequence: TGTGCCAGCAGTGAGCCGGGGGGGCAACAAGAGACCCAGTACTTC.

The chain combines TRBV9 with TRBJ1-1; D gene uncertain. Germline assignment: CDR1 SGDLS and CDR2 YYNGEE. The V end lost 4 bases, the J end lost 1 base, and 8 bases lay between the germline ends. The CDR3 runs to 13 residues. The CDR3 sequence: CASSPGSNTEAFF. Here the CDR3 DNA reads TGTGCCAGCAGCCCCGGTTCGAACACTGAAGCTTTCTTT.

This chain connects TRBV24-1 to TRBJ2-5; a weak D match, TRBD1 (7 bases). The germline CDR1 and CDR2 sequences are KGHDR and SFDVKD. This CDR3 region has 17 residues. V lost 5 bases, J lost 5 bases, and 23 bases lay in between. For the CDR3, the DNA is TGTGCCACCAGTGGTGGCAGCAGGGGGGCCGAAGGGGAGACCCAGTACTTC. It translates to CATSGGSRGAEGETQYF.

The table lists this clone with a count of one. V and J are TRBV5-1 and TRBJ2-7; 8 nucleotides line up with TRBD1. Germline loops: CDR1 SGHRS, CDR2 YFSETQ. There are 15 residues in the CDR3. With 0 bases clipped from V and 6 bases from J, the junction kept 8 bases outside the gene matches. The CDR3 loop reads CASSLAYRGSGEQYF. DNA for the CDR3: TGCGCCAGCAGCTTGGCCTACAGGGGGAGCGGCGAGCAGTACTTC.

The gene calls are TRBV7-2 and TRBJ2-2, with D unresolved. The V end was cut by 1 base, the J end by 1 base, with 4 bases between. Per the germline V gene, CDR1 is SGHTA and CDR2 is FQGNSA. CDR3 length equals 14 residues. CDR3 DNA: TGTGCCAGCAGCTTAGACGGGAACACCGGGGAGCTGTTTTTT. It translates to CASSLDGNTGELFF.

This chain joins TRBV9 and TRBJ2-2; 9 positions agree with TRBD2. The CDR3 has 15 residues. CDR1 and CDR2 from the germline V gene are SGDLS and YYNGEE. Unmatched junction bases numbered 3, after V lost 3 bases and J lost 3 bases. The CDR3 DNA follows: TGTGCCAGCAGCGCGAGACTAGCGGACACCGGGGAGCTGTTTTTT. This gives the protein CASSARLADTGELFF.

The chain joins TRBV27 to TRBJ2-4, with D perhaps TRBD1 (6 bases). The CDR3 runs to 16 residues. V lost 0 bases and J 3 bases, leaving 12 bases between the germline ends. Looked up from germline, CDR1 is MNHEY and CDR2 is SMNVEV (reference sequence). The CDR3 loop reads CASSLSPQGSKNIQYF. The CDR3 nucleotides are TGTGCCAGCAGTTTATCTCCCCAGGGGAGCAAAAACATTCAGTACTTC.

This chain links TRBV6-2 or TRBV6-3 with TRBJ2-7; 7 nucleotides agree with TRBD1. V trimming: 7 bases; J trimming: 3 bases; junction bases outside the gene matches: 12. CDR3 size: 15 residues. Germline lookup yields CDR1 MNHEY and CDR2 SVGEGT. CDR3 nucleotides: TGTGCCAGCACCCCAGGACAGGAGAGTCGCTACGAGCAGTACTTC. Translated, it gives CASTPGQESRYEQYF.

A single count supports this clone. The V call is TRBV10-3, the J call TRBJ2-7; 10 bases fit TRBD2. Germline loops: CDR1 ENHRY, CDR2 SYGVKD. CDR3 size: 14 residues. V gave up 6 bases and J gave up 7 bases; unmatched junction bases: 9. The CDR3, as DNA: TGTGCCATCAGCGTAGCGGGGGGAAAGGGGGAGCAGTACTTC. It encodes CAISVAGGKGEQYF.

The CDR3 protein is CASSQRAGTLNTGELFF. The CDR3 bases are TGCGCCAGCAGCCAGAGGGCCGGGACTCTTAACACCGGGGAGCTGTTTTTT. This rearrangement joins TRBV4-1 to TRBJ2-2, with a possible D match to TRBD2 (6 bases). Germline V lookup: CDR1 MGHRA, CDR2 YSYEKL. Trimming left V 3 bases short and J 2 bases short, with 16 bases between. This CDR3 is built from 17 residues.

The chain uses TRBV7-6 and TRBJ2-5; possible D gene TRBD1, 7 bases. Germline CDR1 reads SGHVS; CDR2 reads FNYEAQ. Trimming removed 8 bases from V and 5 bases from J, with 21 bases in between. The CDR3 runs to 15 residues. In nucleotides, the CDR3 is TGTGCCAGCGGACTACACAGGGGTTTAAAGGAGACCCAGTACTTC. Protein sequence: CASGLHRGLKETQYF.

The V call is TRBV25-1, the J call TRBJ1-1, with D hard to call. V dropped 8 bases and J dropped 4 bases, with 8 bases sitting between them. Germline V CDR1 and CDR2: MGHDK, SYGVNS. The CDR3 runs to 11 residues. CDR3 sequence (DNA): TGTGCCAGCTTCGGAGGCACTGAAGCTTTCTTT. It translates to CASFGGTEAFF.

This CDR3 reads CASTLGQYYGYTF. CDR3 sequence (DNA): TGTGCCAGCACCCTGGGACAATACTATGGCTACACCTTC. The V call is TRBV2, the J call TRBJ1-2, with D perhaps TRBD1 (6 bases). CDR1 SNHLY and CDR2 FYNNEI come from the germline V gene. The CDR3 is made up of 13 amino acids. V dropped 7 bases and J dropped 3 bases, with 12 bases sitting between them.

The DNA of the CDR3 is TGTGCCAGCAGCTTAGGACTAATTACCCCAAGGAGCTCCTACAATGAGCAGTTCTTC. Amino acid sequence: CASSLGLITPRSSYNEQFF. The rearrangement uses TRBV7-9 and TRBJ2-1; D may be TRBD2 (5 bases). This CDR3 region has 19 residues. In germline, CDR1 is SEHNR, CDR2 FQNEAQ (reference sequence). V was clipped by 1 base and J by 0 bases, with 19 bases between them. Full variable domain (rest looked up from reference TRBV7-9 and TRBJ2-1): DTGVSQNPRHKITKRGQNVTFRCDPISEHNRLYWYRQTLGQGPEFLTYFQNEAQLEKSRLLSDRFSAERPKGSFSTLEIQRTEQGDSAMYLCASSLGLITPRSSYNEQFFGPGTRLTVL.

V usage is TRBV11-2 and J usage is TRBJ2-3; 8 positions match TRBD2. Germline CDR1 reads SGHAT; CDR2 reads FQNNGV. This CDR3 contains 16 residues. Trimming took 0 bases from V and 3 from J; bases not matched to a gene: 5. CDR3 DNA sequence: TGTGCCAGCAGCTTAGATCGGGGGGGCCTGACAGATACGCAGTATTTT. Protein sequence: CASSLDRGGLTDTQYF.

This clone has a single count. The CDR3 DNA reads TGTGCCAGTAGTATAGAGGGGGGGCCCCAGCATTTT. Its translation is CASSIEGGPQHF. The rearrangement joins TRBV19 to TRBJ1-5, with D perhaps TRBD1 (5 bases). Germline values: CDR1 LNHDA, CDR2 SQIVND (reference sequence). The CDR3 sequence is 12 residues long. Trimming took 0 bases from V and 9 from J, leaving 6 bases between them.